Sequencing of this T cell receptor beta chain was carried out in a study of blood T cell repertoires in COVID-19. Sequenced by immunoSEQ multiplex PCR; TCRdb stores in-frame clones only, minus some. This table has roughly 120,000 clones, 85% appearing once. This TCR came from a man aged 40-49 years with acute or convalescent COVID-19. Specimen: peripheral blood.

CDR3 sequence reads: CASSLRGTSGATYEQYF. Here the CDR3 DNA reads TGTGCCAGCAGCTTAAGAGGGACTAGCGGGGCAACCTACGAGCAGTACTTC. The genes are TRBV7-2 and TRBJ2-7, with 13 bases aligning to TRBD2. CDR3 length equals 17 residues. Per germline, CDR1 SGHTA and CDR2 FQGNSA. The ends lost 2 bases at V and 2 bases at J; junction bases unmatched: 6.